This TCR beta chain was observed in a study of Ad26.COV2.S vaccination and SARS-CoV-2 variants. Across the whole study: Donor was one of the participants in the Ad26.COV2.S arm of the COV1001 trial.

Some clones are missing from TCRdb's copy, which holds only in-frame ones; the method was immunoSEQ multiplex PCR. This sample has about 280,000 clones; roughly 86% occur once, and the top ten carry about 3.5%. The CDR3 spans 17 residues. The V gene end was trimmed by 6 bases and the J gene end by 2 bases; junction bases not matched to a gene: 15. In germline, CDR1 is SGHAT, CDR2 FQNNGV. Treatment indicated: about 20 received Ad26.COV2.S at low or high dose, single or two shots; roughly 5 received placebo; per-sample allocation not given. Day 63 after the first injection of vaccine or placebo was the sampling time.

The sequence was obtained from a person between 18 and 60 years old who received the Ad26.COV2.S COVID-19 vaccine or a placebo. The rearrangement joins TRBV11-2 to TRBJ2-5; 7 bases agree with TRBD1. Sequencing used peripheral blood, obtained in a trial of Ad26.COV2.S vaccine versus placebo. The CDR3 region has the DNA TGTGCCAGCAGTGACGCCGGGACAGCAACACCTCAAGAGACCCAGTACTTC. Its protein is CASSDAGTATPQETQYF. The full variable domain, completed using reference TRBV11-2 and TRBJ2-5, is EAGVAQSPRYKIIEKRQSVAFWCNPISGHATLYWYQQILGQGPKLLIQFQNNGVVDDSQLPKDRFSAERLKGVDSTLKIQPAKLEDSAVYLCASSDAGTATPQETQYFGPGTRLLVL.